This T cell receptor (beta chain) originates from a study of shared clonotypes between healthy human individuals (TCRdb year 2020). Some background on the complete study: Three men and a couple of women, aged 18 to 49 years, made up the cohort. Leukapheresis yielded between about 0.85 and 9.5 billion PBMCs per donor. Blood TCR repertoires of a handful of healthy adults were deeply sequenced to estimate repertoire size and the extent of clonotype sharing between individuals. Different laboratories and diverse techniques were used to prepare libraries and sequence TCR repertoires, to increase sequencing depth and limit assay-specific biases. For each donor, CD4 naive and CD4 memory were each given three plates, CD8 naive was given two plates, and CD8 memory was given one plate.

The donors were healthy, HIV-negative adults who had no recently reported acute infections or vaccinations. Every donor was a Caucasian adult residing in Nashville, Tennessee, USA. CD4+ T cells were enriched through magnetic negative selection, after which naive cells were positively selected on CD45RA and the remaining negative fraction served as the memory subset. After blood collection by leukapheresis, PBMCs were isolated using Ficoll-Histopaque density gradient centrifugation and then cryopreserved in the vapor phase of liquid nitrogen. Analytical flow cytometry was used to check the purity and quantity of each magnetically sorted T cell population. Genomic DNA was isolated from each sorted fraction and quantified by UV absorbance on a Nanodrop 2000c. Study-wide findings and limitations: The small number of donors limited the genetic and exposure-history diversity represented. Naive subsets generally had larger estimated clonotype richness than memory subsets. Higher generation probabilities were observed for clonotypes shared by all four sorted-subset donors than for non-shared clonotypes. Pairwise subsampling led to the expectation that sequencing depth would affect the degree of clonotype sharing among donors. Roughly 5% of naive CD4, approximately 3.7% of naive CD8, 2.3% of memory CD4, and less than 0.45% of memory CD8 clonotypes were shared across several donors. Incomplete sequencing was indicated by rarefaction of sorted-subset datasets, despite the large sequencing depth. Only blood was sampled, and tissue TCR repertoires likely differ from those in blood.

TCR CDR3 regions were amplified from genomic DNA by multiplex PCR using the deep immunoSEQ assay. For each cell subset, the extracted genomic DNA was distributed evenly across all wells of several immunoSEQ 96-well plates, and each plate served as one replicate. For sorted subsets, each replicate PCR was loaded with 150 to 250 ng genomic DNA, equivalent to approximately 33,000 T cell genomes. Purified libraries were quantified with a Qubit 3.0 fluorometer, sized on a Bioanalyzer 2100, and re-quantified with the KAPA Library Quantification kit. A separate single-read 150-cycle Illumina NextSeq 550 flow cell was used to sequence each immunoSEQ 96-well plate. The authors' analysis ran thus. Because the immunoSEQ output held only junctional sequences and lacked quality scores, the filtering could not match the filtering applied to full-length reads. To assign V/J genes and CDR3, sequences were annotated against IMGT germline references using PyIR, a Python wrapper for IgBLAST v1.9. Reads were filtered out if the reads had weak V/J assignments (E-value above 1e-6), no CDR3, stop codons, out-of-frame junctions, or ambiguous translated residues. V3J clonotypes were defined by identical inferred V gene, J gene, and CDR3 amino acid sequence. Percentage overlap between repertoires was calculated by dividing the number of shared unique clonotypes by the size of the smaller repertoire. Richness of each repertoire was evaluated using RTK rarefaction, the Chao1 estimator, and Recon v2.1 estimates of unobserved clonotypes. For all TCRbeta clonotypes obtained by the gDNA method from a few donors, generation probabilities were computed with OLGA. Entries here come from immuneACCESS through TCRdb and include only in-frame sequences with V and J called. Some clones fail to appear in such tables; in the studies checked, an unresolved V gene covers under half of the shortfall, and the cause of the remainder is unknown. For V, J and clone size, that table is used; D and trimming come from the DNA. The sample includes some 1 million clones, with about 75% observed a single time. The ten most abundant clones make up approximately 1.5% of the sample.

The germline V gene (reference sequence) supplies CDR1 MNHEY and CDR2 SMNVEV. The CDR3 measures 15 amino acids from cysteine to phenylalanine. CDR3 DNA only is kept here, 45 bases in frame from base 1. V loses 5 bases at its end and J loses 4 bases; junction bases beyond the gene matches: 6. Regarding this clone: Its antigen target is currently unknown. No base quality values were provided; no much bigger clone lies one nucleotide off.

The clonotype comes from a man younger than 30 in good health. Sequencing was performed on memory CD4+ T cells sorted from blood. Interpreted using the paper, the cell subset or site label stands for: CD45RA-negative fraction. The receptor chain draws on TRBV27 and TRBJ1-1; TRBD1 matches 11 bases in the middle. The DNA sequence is TGTGCCAGCAGTCCCATGGACAGGGGGCTCACTGAAGCTTTCTTT. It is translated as CASSPMDRGLTEAFF.